The 23 T cell receptor beta chains in this list originate from one sample, sequenced in a study of human T cells and chemical hapten exposure. Time point indicated: healthy volunteer bleed at 2 weeks. Unfractionated whole blood was the source of the extracted total RNA. TCRdb analysed the RACE reads with MiXCR anew, one entry per CDR3 protein. The sample carries about 130,000 distinct CDR3 sequences, approximately 10% recorded once. Sequenced: whole blood. Source of these receptors: a male donor in good health. Some clones in this sample may be carry-over from other donors' samples.

This clonotype was observed a handful of times. The junction differs from germline at one of its ends, possibly a read error. J is TRBJ2-2 and V is TRBV3-1; TRBD2 matches at 16 bases. CDR3 length: 20 amino acids. The germline CDR1 and CDR2 sequences are LGHDT and YNNKEL (reference sequence). CDR3 residues: CASSPGLAGGLVANAGELFF. DNA of the CDR3: TGTGCCAGCAGCCCGGGACTAGCGGGAGGGCTCGTAGCGAACGCCGGGGAGCTGTTTTTT.

The chain carries TRBV30 and TRBJ2-1, with D perhaps being TRBD1 or TRBD2 (5 bases each). The CDR3 consists of 13 residues. In germline, CDR1 is GTSNPN, CDR2 SVGIG (reference sequence). The germline V and J ends were trimmed by 3 bases and 4 bases, with 10 bases remaining between them. The DNA for the CDR3 is TGTGCCTGGAGCACGGGGACGTACAATGAGCAGTTCTTC. It encodes CAWSTGTYNEQFF.

This clonotype has ten or more counts. The V gene is TRBV6-5, the J gene TRBJ1-3, with D tentatively TRBD1 (5 bases). Germline CDR1 and CDR2: MNHEY and SVGAGI. This CDR3 has 16 residues. The V end lost 0 bases, the J end lost 2 bases, and 11 bases lay between the germline ends. The DNA for the CDR3 is TGTGCCAGCAGTTACTCGCTAGGGGAAGCTGGAAACACCATATATTTT. It yields the protein CASSYSLGEAGNTIYF.

The table lists this clonotype with a few counts. The chain has TRBV20-1 and TRBJ2-7; D unclear. CDR3 length equals 12 residues. The V and J ends lost 3 bases and 7 bases respectively, with 13 bases between them. The germline V gene encodes CDR1 DFQATT and CDR2 SNEGSKA (reference sequence). The CDR3 nucleotides are TGCAGTGCTAGGGGCCCGCCCGGGGAGCAGTACTTC. Amino acid sequence: CSARGPPGEQYF.

This clonotype was detected a few times. CDR3 sequence reads: CASSLSTIYEQYF. CDR3 DNA sequence: TGTGCCAGCAGCTTATCCACAATCTACGAGCAGTACTTC. This chain connects TRBV11-2 to TRBJ2-7; D is uncertain. The CDR3 spans 13 residues. Germline CDR1 reads SGHAT; CDR2 reads FQNNGV. Trimming removed 2 bases at V and 3 bases at J, with 8 bases between.

There are a few counts of this clonotype. V and J are TRBV6-6 and TRBJ2-3, with 12 nucleotides matching TRBD2. Trimming took 6 bases from V and 6 from J; bases not matched to a gene: 7. CDR1 is MNHNY, CDR2 SVGAGI, per germline (reference sequence). The CDR3 sequence is 15 residues long. This CDR3 is CASSQLAGGMDTQYF. The CDR3 DNA sequence: TGTGCCAGCAGCCAACTAGCGGGGGGTATGGATACGCAGTATTTT.

This clonotype was observed a few times. This chain connects TRBV5-4 to TRBJ1-1, with D tentatively TRBD1 (5 bases). The CDR3 length is 16 residues. V lost 4 bases to trimming and J lost 6 bases, with 22 bases between them. Germline loops: CDR1 SGHNT, CDR2 YYREEE (reference sequence). CDR3 sequence: CASSPGLLAGDAEAFF. In DNA form, the CDR3 reads TGTGCCAGCAGCCCGGGGCTTCTAGCTGGGGACGCTGAAGCTTTCTTT.

In this sample, this clonotype turned up a few times. J is TRBJ2-2 and V is TRBV5-1; 8 positions match TRBD1. V gave up 5 bases and J gave up 3 bases; unmatched junction bases: 12. This CDR3 is 17 amino acids long. The germline V gene encodes CDR1 SGHRS and CDR2 YFSETQ. CDR3 region: CASRTDRGPPYTGELFF. As DNA, the CDR3 is TGCGCCAGCAGGACCGACAGGGGACCCCCCTACACCGGGGAGCTGTTTTTT.

This clonotype was recorded at least ten times. The chain employs TRBV7-9 and TRBJ2-7; 9 nucleotides match TRBD2. J lost 4 bases, V lost 0 bases, and 7 bases had no gene match. CDR3 length equals 16 residues. CDR1 is SEHNR and CDR2 is FQNEAQ in the germline V gene (reference sequence). In DNA, the CDR3 is TGTGCCAGCAGCTTAGCGGACGGCGGGAGGGGTTACGAGCAGTACTTC. It yields the protein CASSLADGGRGYEQYF.

This clonotype was seen more than once but under ten times. This rearrangement joins TRBV5-1 to TRBJ2-2; possible D gene TRBD1, 6 bases. Trimming stripped 4 bases from V and 7 bases from J, with 20 bases between. Germline V gene sequence: CDR1 SGHRS, CDR2 YFSETQ. The CDR3 has 16 amino acids. CDR3 sequence: CASSIDTGYENGELFF. In DNA, the CDR3 is TGCGCCAGCAGCATAGATACAGGGTACGAAAACGGGGAGCTGTTTTTT.

Points on this clonotype: A read error may produce the germline difference seen at one junction end. V and J are TRBV7-2 and TRBJ2-5; D call uncertain. Germline assignment: CDR1 SGHTA and CDR2 FQGNSA. This CDR3 contains 11 residues. Here the CDR3 reads CARSSQETQYF. CDR3 bases: TGTGCCAGAAGCTCCCAAGAGACCCAGTACTTC.

At least ten counts were recorded for this clonotype. The V call is TRBV9, the J call TRBJ1-5; D is undetermined. Deletions cut 0 bases from V and 5 bases from J, with 9 bases between. Germline V gene sequence: CDR1 SGDLS, CDR2 YYNGEE. The CDR3 consists of 14 residues. The CDR3: CASSVGGPDQPQHF. DNA of the CDR3: TGTGCCAGCAGCGTAGGCGGGCCCGATCAGCCCCAGCATTTT.

This clonotype was observed a few times. The genes are TRBV5-5 and TRBJ1-1; D remains unclear. The germline V gene has CDR1 SGHKS and CDR2 YYEKEE (reference sequence). Trimming removed 4 bases from V and 0 bases from J, with 16 bases in between. CDR3 size: 16 residues. The CDR3 DNA reads TGTGCCAGCAGCGGACTACGATTCACTATGAACACTGAAGCTTTCTTT. Translation gives CASSGLRFTMNTEAFF.

The J gene is TRBJ2-3, the V gene TRBV20-1; 8 nucleotides line up with TRBD2. V was clipped by 0 bases and J by 6 bases; unmatched bases: 14. Per germline, CDR1 DFQATT and CDR2 SNEGSKA (reference sequence). The CDR3 totals 17 residues. The CDR3 sequence is CSARDSARGALVDTQYF. The CDR3, as DNA: TGCAGTGCTAGAGATTCGGCGCGGGGGGCGCTTGTGGATACGCAGTATTTT.

This clonotype has ten or more counts. The chain is built from TRBV3-1 and TRBJ1-3; D is unresolved. Trimming left V 4 bases short and J 4 bases short, with 17 bases between. CDR3 length: 16 amino acids. Germline lookup yields CDR1 LGHDT and CDR2 YNNKEL (reference sequence). In DNA, the CDR3 is TGTGCCAGCAGCCCCGAAAATAGTTGGGTCGGAAACACCATATATTTT. Translated: CASSPENSWVGNTIYF. Supplemented by reference TRBV3-1 and TRBJ1-3, the full variable domain reads DTAVSQTPKYLVTQMGNDKSIKCEQNLGHDTMYWYKQDSKKFLKIMFSYNNKELIINETVPNRFSPKSPDKAHLNLHINSLELGDSAVYFCASSPENSWVGNTIYFGEGSWLTVV.

This clonotype was observed a handful of times. V is TRBV5-1 and J is TRBJ2-1; the D is unclear. Germline V gives CDR1 SGHRS, CDR2 YFSETQ. V dropped 5 bases and J dropped 7 bases, with 13 bases sitting between them. This CDR3 has 13 residues. CDR3 sequence: CASRRAEKNEQFF. The CDR3 DNA is TGCGCCAGCAGAAGAGCCGAGAAGAATGAGCAGTTCTTC.

The chain is built from TRBV6-6 and TRBJ1-1; possibly TRBD1 for D (6 bases). Per the germline V gene, CDR1 is MNHNY and CDR2 is SVGAGI (reference sequence). The CDR3 runs to 16 residues. The germline V and J ends were trimmed by 2 bases and 5 bases, with 18 bases remaining between them. CDR3 in amino acids: CASSYPEGGRWTEAFF. Here the CDR3 DNA reads TGTGCCAGCAGTTACCCCGAGGGGGGGCGCTGGACTGAAGCTTTCTTT.

This clonotype occurred many times. This chain connects TRBV7-2 to TRBJ1-4, with TRBD1 as a possible D gene (5 bases). The germline gives CDR1 SGHTA, CDR2 FQGNSA. CDR3 size: 14 residues. V gave up 5 bases and J gave up 5 bases, with 12 bases separating them. The CDR3, as DNA: TGTGCCAGCAGCACGGGACGAAGCAATGAAAAACTGTTTTTT. It codes for CASSTGRSNEKLFF.

The CDR3 loop reads CASSLTAGSETQYF. The CDR3 DNA is TGTGCCAGCAGCTTAACGGCAGGGTCGGAGACCCAGTACTTC. V is TRBV7-3 and J is TRBJ2-5; maybe TRBD1 (5 bases). The CDR3 contains 14 residues. Germline V CDR1 and CDR2: SGHTA, FQGTGA. Deletions cut 0 bases from V and 5 bases from J, with 10 bases between.

This clonotype has more than one count but fewer than ten. The chain is built from TRBV5-1 and TRBJ2-3; D is uncertain. This CDR3 is 12 amino acids long. Trimming shortened V by 0 bases and J by 9 bases, and 8 bases separated the two germline ends. The V gene's germline CDR1 is SGHRS and CDR2 YFSETQ. The CDR3 protein is CASSLAPDTQYF. CDR3 DNA sequence: TGCGCCAGCAGCTTGGCGCCTGACACGCAGTATTTT.

J is TRBJ2-1 and V is TRBV27, with 7 bases that match TRBD2. The J segment lost 6 bases and the V segment lost 8 bases, leaving 7 bases of the junction unmatched. Germline CDR1 reads MNHEY; CDR2 reads SMNVEV (reference sequence). This CDR3 region has 13 residues. The CDR3 here is CASGPAGTNEQFF. The CDR3 DNA is TGTGCCAGCGGGCCAGCGGGGACCAATGAGCAGTTCTTC.

This clonotype appeared many times. This chain joins TRBV15 and TRBJ2-1; tentatively, D is TRBD1 (6 bases). The germline V gene has CDR1 LNHNV and CDR2 YYDKDF (reference sequence). The CDR3 sequence is 16 residues long. Between the trimmed V and J ends, which lost 0 bases and 2 bases, there was a span of 11 bases. The CDR3 sequence: CATSREKGQPYNEQFF. The CDR3 bases are TGTGCCACCAGCAGAGAAAAGGGACAACCCTACAATGAGCAGTTCTTC.

Details on this clonotype: Its ends do not fully match the called genes, so a read error is possible. This chain connects TRBV7-6 to TRBJ1-6; no reliable D call. Germline CDR1 reads SGHVS; CDR2 reads FNYEAQ. This CDR3 is 15 amino acids long. In nucleotides, the CDR3 is TGTGCCAGCAGCTTAGATTGGCGGGCTAATTCACCCATCCACTTT. It encodes CASSLDWRANSPIHF.